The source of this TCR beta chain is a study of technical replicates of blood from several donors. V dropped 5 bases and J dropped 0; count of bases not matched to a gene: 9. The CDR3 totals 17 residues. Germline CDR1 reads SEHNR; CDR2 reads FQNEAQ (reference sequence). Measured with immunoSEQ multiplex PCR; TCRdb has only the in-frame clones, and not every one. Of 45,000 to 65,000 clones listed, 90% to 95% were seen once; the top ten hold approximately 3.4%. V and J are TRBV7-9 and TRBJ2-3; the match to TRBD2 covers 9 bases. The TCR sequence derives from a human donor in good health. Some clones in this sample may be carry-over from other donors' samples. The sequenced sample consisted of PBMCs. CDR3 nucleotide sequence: TGTGCCAGCAGCCGGCCCGCTAGCGGGGCTAGCACAGATACGCAGTATTTT. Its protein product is CASSRPASGASTDTQYF.